The present TCR beta chain was sequenced within a study of lymphopenia after photon versus proton radiotherapy (dated by TCRdb to the late 2010s). Context from the whole study: The immunological effects of photon versus proton radiation therapy were compared in patients with gastrointestinal tumors who developed high-grade lymphopenia. The goal of the study was to characterize the differences between the two radiation modalities in how they affect the immune system. The 20 patients in the cohort had gastrointestinal tumors, were treated with either photon or proton therapy, and subsequently developed lymphopenia.

Paper-wide results and their limitations: Once the lymphocyte count had reached its nadir, the repertoires of photon-treated patients showed oligoclonal expansion, particularly of CD8+ Temra cells, and this expansion drove the decline in diversity. The survival association was assessed only in patients who died, and better survival with proton therapy was presented by the authors as a possibility rather than a demonstrated result. During treatment, patients who received photon therapy lost naive T cells and TCR diversity and gained effector/memory populations, whereas patients who received proton therapy remained relatively stable. Across the cohort, an inverse correlation was found between a larger post-nadir drop in TCR diversity and overall survival time among patients who died.

With respect to this clone: Which antigen it targets is not known. Per-nucleotide qualities are absent, and no much larger clonotype sits a single base away.

Receptor amplification or capture employed the immunoSEQ multiplex PCR assay. T cell repertoires were profiled with deep sequencing of rearranged TCR beta loci together with multiparametric flow cytometry. TCRdb provides this immuneACCESS table in a form limited to in-frame rearrangements. Some clones are lacking; in checked studies, under half of them reflect an unresolved V gene, and why the rest are absent is not known. The sample has around 63,000 clones on record, approximately 83% of them singletons. Of the sample, approximately 2% is held by the ten largest clones. The CDR3 runs 11 amino acids, cysteine and phenylalanine included. Only the CDR3 portion is preserved as DNA: 33 bases, with reading frame beginning at the first base. V was cut back by 6 bases and J by 2 bases, leaving a gap of 7 bases between them. Looking up the germline V gene (reference sequence) yields CDR1 DFQATT and CDR2 SNEGSKA.

The source of this sequence is a man aged 40-49 years with gastric cancer. The source material was peripheral blood, sampled from a patient treated with photon-based radiotherapy. Here the chain combines TRBV20-1 and TRBJ1-2, with the identity of the D gene unclear. The nucleotides read TGCAGTGCCTGGAGGAACTATGGCTACACCTTC. Its coded protein is CSAWRNYGYTF.